This T cell receptor (beta chain) was sequenced in a study of CD8 T cells in ankylosing spondylitis. Study outcomes and limitations: What seemed typical of ankylosing spondylitis blood was a TCR beta motif built from about 8 highly homologous variants. Disease-linked clones reportedly concentrated significantly in matched ankylosing spondylitis synovial fluid. Some of the motif variants had earlier been found in reactive arthritis patients' fluid and blood. Peripheral blood samples showed relatively rare disease-linked clones, and these clones were CD8+.

This clonotype was counted a few times. No antigen is known for it. With molecular barcodes, quantitative 5'-RACE was used to make the TCR beta libraries. TCRdb re-derived calls from the 5' RACE reads in MiXCR, one entry per CDR3 protein. This sample has hundreds of thousands of distinct CDR3 sequences, with roughly 25% found just once. The CDR3 loop spans 15 amino acids. V lost 4 bases and J lost 0, with 11 bases in between. CDR1 is SGHRS, CDR2 YFSETQ, per germline. The chain uses TRBV5-1 and TRBJ2-1, with a possible D match to TRBD2 (5 bases). The sequence came from a male donor with ankylosing spondylitis. Sequencing used blood, either unsorted or a sorted T cell fraction (not recorded which). CDR3 in amino acids: CASSPGSSSYNEQFF. CDR3 DNA sequence: TGCGCCAGCAGCCCGGGGTCGAGCTCCTACAATGAGCAGTTCTTC.